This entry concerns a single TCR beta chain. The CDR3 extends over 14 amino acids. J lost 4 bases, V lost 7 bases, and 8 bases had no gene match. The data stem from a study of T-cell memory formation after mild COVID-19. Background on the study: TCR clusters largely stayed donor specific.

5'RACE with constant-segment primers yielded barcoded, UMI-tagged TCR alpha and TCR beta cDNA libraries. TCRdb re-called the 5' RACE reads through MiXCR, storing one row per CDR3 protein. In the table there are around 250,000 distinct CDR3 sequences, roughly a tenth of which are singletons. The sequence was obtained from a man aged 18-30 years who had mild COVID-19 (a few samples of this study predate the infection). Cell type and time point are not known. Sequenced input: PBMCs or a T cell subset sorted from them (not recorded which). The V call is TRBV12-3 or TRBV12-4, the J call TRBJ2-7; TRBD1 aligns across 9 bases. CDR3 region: CASTGGQGHYEQYF. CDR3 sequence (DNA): TGTGCCAGCACCGGGGGACAGGGTCATTACGAGCAGTACTTC.